These T cell receptor beta chains were read from a single sample in a study of blood T cell repertoires in COVID-19. Method: immunoSEQ multiplex PCR; TCRdb's copy keeps in-frame clones and lacks some. The repertoire holds roughly 52,000 clones, about 87% seen once, with 3.5% to 4% in the top ten. Sequenced: peripheral blood. Receptor source: a man between 35 and 55 years old with COVID-19, enrolled during active disease. The CDR3 runs from the conserved cysteine through the conserved F or W.

v_gene: TRBV28
CDR3aa: CASSPPPTGTMKQFF

v_gene: TRBV5-1
CDR3aa: CASSFDSSGANVLTF

v_gene: TRBV2
CDR3aa: CASSSDRSYEQYF

v_gene: TRBV19
CDR3aa: CASSQGGAGYGYTF

v_gene: TRBV27
CDR3aa: CASSLSGTANYGYTF

v_gene: TRBV6-5
CDR3aa: CATGWGNTEAFF

v_gene: TRBV9
CDR3aa: CASSVRGVNTEAFF

v_gene: TRBV24-1
CDR3aa: CATSEGGTEETQYF

v_gene: TRBV29-1
CDR3aa: CSAHRGADTQYF

v_gene: TRBV12-3/TRBV12-4
CDR3aa: CASSLATNNEQYF

v_gene: TRBV12-3/TRBV12-4
CDR3aa: CASSLQGLYGYTF

v_gene: TRBV11-2
CDR3aa: CASSLIQGSSYEQYF

v_gene: TRBV9
CDR3aa: CASSALVERGTEAFF

v_gene: TRBV29-1
CDR3aa: CSGQGVRTEAFF

v_gene: TRBV9
CDR3aa: CASSVGAEANYGYTF

v_gene: TRBV7-8
CDR3aa: CASSLKRVGAYEQYF

v_gene: TRBV7-9
CDR3aa: CASSFGGLSNQPQHF

v_gene: TRBV6-1
CDR3aa: CASSEGFVSSNQPQHF

v_gene: TRBV28
CDR3aa: CASTLGGGNYGYTF

v_gene: TRBV18
CDR3aa: CASSSTGATEAFF

v_gene: TRBV2
CDR3aa: CASSPTSNYNEQFF

v_gene: TRBV5-1
CDR3aa: CASSLRSNEYGEQYF

v_gene: TRBV7-9
CDR3aa: CASSSKSLSQGTAGNTIYF

v_gene: TRBV10-3
CDR3aa: CAISGSGTGELFF

v_gene: TRBV27
CDR3aa: CASRRLAGGEWYF

v_gene: TRBV29-1
CDR3aa: CSVEEAGYTF

v_gene: TRBV5-1
CDR3aa: CASSSGQENTEAFF

v_gene: TRBV30
CDR3aa: CAWTGTGAGNTIYF

v_gene: TRBV15
CDR3aa: CATSRDMVRDTDTQYF

v_gene: TRBV28
CDR3aa: CASSSGTSSGNTIYF

v_gene: TRBV6-5
CDR3aa: CAGGTGRLTNEKLFF

v_gene: TRBV18
CDR3aa: CASSPNYEQYF

v_gene: TRBV29-1
CDR3aa: CSAKAGTGDTQYF

v_gene: TRBV30
CDR3aa: CAWIGGTEVGYTF

v_gene: TRBV28
CDR3aa: CASSLGTGVGYTF

v_gene: TRBV7-9
CDR3aa: CASSFAAGEGNEQYF

v_gene: TRBV27
CDR3aa: CASSSTSGTYNEQFF

v_gene: TRBV5-8
CDR3aa: CASSLVKAGSRGYTF

v_gene: TRBV24-1
CDR3aa: CATRGADYNEQFF

v_gene: TRBV5-1
CDR3aa: CASSFGQGRDEQFF

v_gene: TRBV28
CDR3aa: CASSRPSGGRGTEAFF

v_gene: TRBV5-6
CDR3aa: CASSSAGVSNQPQHF

v_gene: TRBV24-1
CDR3aa: CATSDKTSGGAETQYF

v_gene: TRBV29-1
CDR3aa: CSALKYRVDTEAFF

v_gene: TRBV6-2/TRBV6-3
CDR3aa: CASSYGTDYGYTF

v_gene: TRBV6-1
CDR3aa: CASSDSEASGDQDTQYF

v_gene: TRBV5-8
CDR3aa: CASSIRTGANYGYTF

v_gene: TRBV27
CDR3aa: CASSLSSGGLGQPQHF

v_gene: TRBV5-1
CDR3aa: CASSLTTGDFNNSPLHF

v_gene: TRBV7-9
CDR3aa: CASSPSANPGEKLFF

v_gene: TRBV19
CDR3aa: CASSREQGANYGYTF

v_gene: TRBV3-1/TRBV3-2
CDR3aa: CASSQGVGEQYF

v_gene: TRBV15
CDR3aa: CATSGENSNQPQHF

v_gene: TRBV9
CDR3aa: CAPEAYEQYF

v_gene: TRBV28
CDR3aa: CASSLYLGSRQLQHF

v_gene: TRBV19
CDR3aa: CASSILGNIQYF

v_gene: TRBV5-6
CDR3aa: CASSQGTVEYGYTF

v_gene: TRBV14
CDR3aa: CASSLQGFPYEQYF

v_gene: TRBV2
CDR3aa: CASSLDYYEQYF